This T cell receptor beta chain was profiled in a study of T cell responses to AZD1222 COVID-19 vaccine. Study-wide points: The donor group comprised mostly white British people and more females; the analysis possibly underestimated clonal diversity.

Turning to this clone: Antigen specificity is unknown.

Clones were read by immunoSEQ multiplex PCR, and TCRdb kept only the in-frame ones, dropping some. Among about 130,000 clones listed, 90% to 95% were seen once. Germline CDR1 and CDR2: SQVTM and ANQGSEA. This CDR3 region has 15 residues. Trimming cost V 8 bases and J 1 base, with 20 bases left between them. This chain connects TRBV29-1 to TRBJ1-1; D perhaps matches TRBD1 (6 bases). Sequenced here: peripheral blood, sampled on day 0 of AZD1222 vaccination. The origin of this receptor is an adult in good health. The CDR3: CSIARTGTWNTEAFF. The CDR3 DNA reads TGCAGCATCGCCCGGACCGGGACATGGAACACTGAAGCTTTCTTT. Filled out from reference TRBV29-1 and TRBJ1-1, the complete variable domain reads SAVISQKPSRDICQRGTSLTIQCQVDSQVTMMFWYRQQPGQSLTLIATANQGSEATYESGFVIDKFPISRPNLTFSTLTVSNMSPEDSSIYLCSIARTGTWNTEAFFGQGTRLTVV.